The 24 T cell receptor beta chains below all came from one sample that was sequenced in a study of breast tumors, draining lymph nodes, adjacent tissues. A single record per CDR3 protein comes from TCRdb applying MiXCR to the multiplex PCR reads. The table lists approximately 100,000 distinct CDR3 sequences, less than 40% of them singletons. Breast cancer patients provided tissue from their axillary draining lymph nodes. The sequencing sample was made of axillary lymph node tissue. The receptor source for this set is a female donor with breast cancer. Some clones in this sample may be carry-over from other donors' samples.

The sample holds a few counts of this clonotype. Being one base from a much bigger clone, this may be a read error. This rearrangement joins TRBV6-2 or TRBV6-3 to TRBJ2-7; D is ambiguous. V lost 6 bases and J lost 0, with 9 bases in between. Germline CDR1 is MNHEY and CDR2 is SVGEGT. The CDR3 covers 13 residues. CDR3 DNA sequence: TGTGCCAGCAGCCTGTGGAGCTCCTACGAGCAGTACTTC. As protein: CASSLWSSYEQYF.

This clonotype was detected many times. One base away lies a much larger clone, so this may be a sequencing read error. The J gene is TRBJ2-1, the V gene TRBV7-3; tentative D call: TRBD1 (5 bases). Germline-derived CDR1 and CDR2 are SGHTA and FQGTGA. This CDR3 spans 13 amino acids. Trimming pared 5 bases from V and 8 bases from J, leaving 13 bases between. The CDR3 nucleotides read TGTGCCAGCAGCCTCGACAGTGTCGATGAGCAGTTCTTC. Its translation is CASSLDSVDEQFF.

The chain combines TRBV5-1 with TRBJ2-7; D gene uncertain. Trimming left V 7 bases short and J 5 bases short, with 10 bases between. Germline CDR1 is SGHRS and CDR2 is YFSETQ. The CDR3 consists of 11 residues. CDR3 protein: CASGEANEQYF. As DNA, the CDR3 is TGCGCCAGCGGAGAGGCGAACGAGCAGTACTTC.

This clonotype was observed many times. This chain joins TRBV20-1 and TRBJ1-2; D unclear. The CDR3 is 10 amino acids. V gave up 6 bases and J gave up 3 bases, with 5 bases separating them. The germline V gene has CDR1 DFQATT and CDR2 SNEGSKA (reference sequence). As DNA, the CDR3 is TGCAGTGCCCTATACTATGGCTACACCTTC. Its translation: CSALYYGYTF.

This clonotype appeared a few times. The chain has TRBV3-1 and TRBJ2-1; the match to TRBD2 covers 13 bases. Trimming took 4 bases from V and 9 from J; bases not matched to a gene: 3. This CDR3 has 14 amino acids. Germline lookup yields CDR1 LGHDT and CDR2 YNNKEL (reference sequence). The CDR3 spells CASSRRTSGGEQFF. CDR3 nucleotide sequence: TGTGCCAGCAGCCGCCGGACTAGCGGGGGTGAGCAGTTCTTC.

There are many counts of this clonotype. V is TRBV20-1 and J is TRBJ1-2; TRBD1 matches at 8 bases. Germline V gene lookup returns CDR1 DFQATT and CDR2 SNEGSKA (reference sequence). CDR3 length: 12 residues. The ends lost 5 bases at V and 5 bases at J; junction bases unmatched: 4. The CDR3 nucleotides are TGCAGTGCTCCCGGACAGGGATATGGCTACACCTTC. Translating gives CSAPGQGYGYTF.

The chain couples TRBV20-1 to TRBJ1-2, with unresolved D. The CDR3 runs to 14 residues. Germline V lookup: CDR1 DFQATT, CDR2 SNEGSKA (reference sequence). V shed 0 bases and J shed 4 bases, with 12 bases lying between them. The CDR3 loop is CSARESDSGYGYTF. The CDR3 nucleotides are TGCAGTGCTAGAGAGTCAGACTCGGGCTATGGCTACACCTTC.

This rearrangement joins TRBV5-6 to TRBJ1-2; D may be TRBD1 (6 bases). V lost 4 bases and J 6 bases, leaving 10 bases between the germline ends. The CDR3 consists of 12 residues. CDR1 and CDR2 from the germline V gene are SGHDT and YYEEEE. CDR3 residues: CASSNRTDGYTF. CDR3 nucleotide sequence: TGTGCCAGCAGCAACAGGACAGATGGCTACACCTTC.

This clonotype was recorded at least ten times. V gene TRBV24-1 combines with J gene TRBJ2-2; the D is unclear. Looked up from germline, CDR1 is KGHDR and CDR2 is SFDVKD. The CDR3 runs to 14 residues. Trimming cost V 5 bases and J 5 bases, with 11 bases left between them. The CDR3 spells CATSARARTGELFF. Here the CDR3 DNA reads TGTGCCACCAGTGCTCGGGCCCGAACCGGGGAGCTGTTTTTT.

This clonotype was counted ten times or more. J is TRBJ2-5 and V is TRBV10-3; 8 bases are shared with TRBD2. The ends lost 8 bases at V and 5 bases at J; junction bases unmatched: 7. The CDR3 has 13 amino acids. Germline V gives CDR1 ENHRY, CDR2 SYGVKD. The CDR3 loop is CAISGTRAETQYF. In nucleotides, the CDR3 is TGTGCCATCTCCGGGACTAGGGCCGAGACCCAGTACTTC.

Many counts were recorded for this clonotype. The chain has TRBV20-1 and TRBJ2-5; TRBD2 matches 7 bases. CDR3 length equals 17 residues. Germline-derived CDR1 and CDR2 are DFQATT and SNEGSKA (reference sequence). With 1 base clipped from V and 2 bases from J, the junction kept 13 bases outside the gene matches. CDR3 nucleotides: TGCAGTGCTAGAGGTGCCCCGGCTAGCGGAGTACAAGAGACCCAGTACTTC. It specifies CSARGAPASGVQETQYF.

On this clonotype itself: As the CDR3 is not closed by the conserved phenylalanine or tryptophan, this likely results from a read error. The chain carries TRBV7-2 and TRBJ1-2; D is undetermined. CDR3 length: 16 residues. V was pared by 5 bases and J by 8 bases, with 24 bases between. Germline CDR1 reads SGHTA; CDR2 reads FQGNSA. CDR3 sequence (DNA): TGTGCCAGCAGCCTAATGTTGTTCGGCCGAGTAGAGGGCTACACCCTC. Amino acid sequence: CASSLMLFGRVEGYTL.

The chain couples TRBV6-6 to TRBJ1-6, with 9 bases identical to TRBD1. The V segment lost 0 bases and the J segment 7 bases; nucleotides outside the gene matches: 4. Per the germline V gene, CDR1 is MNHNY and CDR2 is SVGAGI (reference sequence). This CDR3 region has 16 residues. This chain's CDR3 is CASSYSGTGRNSPLHF. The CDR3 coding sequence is TGTGCCAGCAGTTACTCGGGGACAGGGCGGAATTCACCCCTCCACTTT.

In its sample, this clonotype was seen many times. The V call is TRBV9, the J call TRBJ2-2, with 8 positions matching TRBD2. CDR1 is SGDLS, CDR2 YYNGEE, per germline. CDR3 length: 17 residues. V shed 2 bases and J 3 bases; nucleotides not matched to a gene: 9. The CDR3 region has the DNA TGTGCCAGCAGCGTCCCCAGCGGGAGTGGGGACACCGGGGAGCTGTTTTTT. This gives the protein CASSVPSGSGDTGELFF.

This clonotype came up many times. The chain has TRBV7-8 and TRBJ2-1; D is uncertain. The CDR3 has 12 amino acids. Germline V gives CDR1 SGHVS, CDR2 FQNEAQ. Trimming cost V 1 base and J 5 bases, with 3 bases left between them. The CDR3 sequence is CASSLDHNEQFF. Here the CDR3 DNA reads TGTGCCAGCAGCTTAGATCACAATGAGCAGTTCTTC.

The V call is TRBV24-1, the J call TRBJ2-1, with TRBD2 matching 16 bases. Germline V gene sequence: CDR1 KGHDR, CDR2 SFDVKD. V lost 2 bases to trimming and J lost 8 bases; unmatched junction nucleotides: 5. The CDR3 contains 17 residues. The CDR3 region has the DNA TGTGCCACCAGTGATTCCACGGGACTAGCGGGGGGGGATGAGCAGTTCTTC. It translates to CATSDSTGLAGGDEQFF.

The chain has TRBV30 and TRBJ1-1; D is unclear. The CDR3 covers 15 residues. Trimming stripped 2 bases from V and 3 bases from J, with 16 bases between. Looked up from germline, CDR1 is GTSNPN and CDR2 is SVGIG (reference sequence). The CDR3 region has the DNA TGTGCCTGGAGTAAGCTGGGTTCTCAAGACACTGAAGCTTTCTTT. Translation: CAWSKLGSQDTEAFF.

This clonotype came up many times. This chain's CDR3 is CATSREGLGGSGNTIYF. The CDR3 region has the DNA TGTGCCACCAGCAGAGAGGGCCTGGGGGGCTCTGGAAACACCATATATTTT. The V gene is TRBV15, the J gene TRBJ1-3; D perhaps matches TRBD1 (5 bases). This CDR3 spans 17 amino acids. CDR1 is LNHNV and CDR2 is YYDKDF in the germline V gene (reference sequence). Trimming took off 0 bases at V and 0 bases at J, with 12 bases between the two ends.

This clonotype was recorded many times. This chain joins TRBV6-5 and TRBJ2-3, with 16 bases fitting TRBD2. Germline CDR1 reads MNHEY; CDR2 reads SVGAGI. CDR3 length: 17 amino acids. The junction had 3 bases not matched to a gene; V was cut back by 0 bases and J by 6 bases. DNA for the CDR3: TGTGCCAGCAGTTACTCGGGACTAGCGGGAGGGTCCGATACGCAGTATTTT. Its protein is CASSYSGLAGGSDTQYF.

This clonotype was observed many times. The CDR3, as DNA: TGTGCCAGCCAGAATAGGGGAGTTAGGCTAACTAATCAGCCCCAGCATTTT. It codes for CASQNRGVRLTNQPQHF. The rearrangement uses TRBV19 and TRBJ1-5; weak D call: TRBD1 (5 bases). V was shortened by 9 bases and J by 4 bases, with 25 bases between the two germline ends. The germline CDR1 and CDR2 sequences are LNHDA and SQIVND (reference sequence). The CDR3 sequence is 17 residues long.

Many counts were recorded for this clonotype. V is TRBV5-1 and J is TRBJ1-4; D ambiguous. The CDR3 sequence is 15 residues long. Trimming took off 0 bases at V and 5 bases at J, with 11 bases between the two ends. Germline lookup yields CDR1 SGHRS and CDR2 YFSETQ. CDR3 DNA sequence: TGCGCCAGCAGCTTGGACGGGAACCGAAATGAAAAACTGTTTTTT. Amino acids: CASSLDGNRNEKLFF.

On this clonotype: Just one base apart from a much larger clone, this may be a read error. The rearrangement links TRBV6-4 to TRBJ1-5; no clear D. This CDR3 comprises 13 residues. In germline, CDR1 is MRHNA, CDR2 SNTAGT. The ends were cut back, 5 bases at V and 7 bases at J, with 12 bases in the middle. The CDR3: CASSFMGGQPQHF. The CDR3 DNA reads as TGTGCCAGCAGTTTCATGGGAGGGCAGCCCCAGCATTTT.

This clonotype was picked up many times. The CDR3 nucleotides read TGTGCCAGCAGCTCCGGGACAGGGGGAGGGTCCTACGAGCAGTACTTC. This encodes CASSSGTGGGSYEQYF. V gene TRBV5-4 combines with J gene TRBJ2-7; 11 positions match TRBD1. The ends lost 3 bases at V and 1 base at J; junction bases unmatched: 6. The length of the CDR3 is 16 residues. The V gene's germline CDR1 is SGHNT and CDR2 YYREEE (reference sequence).

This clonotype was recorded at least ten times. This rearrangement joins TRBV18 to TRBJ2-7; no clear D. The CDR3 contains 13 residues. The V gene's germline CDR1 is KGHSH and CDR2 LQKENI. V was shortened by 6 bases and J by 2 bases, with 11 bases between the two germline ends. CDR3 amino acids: CASSNRAPYEQYF. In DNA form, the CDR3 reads TGTGCCAGCTCGAACCGGGCCCCCTACGAGCAGTACTTC.